Sequencing of this T cell receptor (beta chain) was carried out in a study of Graves' ophthalmopathy and Graves' hyperthyroidism. Beta-chain TCR CDR3 regions were amplified from RNA transcripts. RT-PCR in the first round used HTBI primers; a second-round multiplex PCR followed. TCRdb ran MiXCR on the multiplex PCR reads and lists one entry per CDR3 protein. The table includes roughly 400,000 distinct CDR3 sequences, 15% detected once. Study findings and constraints: Appearing in blood as well were most expanded thyroid clonotypes above 0.001 frequency.

CDR1 and CDR2 (germline): MGHDK, SYGVNS. CDR3 length equals 15 residues. V lost 4 bases to trimming and J lost 1 base, with 13 bases between them. The PBMC fraction was derived from 10 ml of fresh peripheral blood. This clonotype was seen repeatedly, ten times or more. Its target is unknown. The sequence was obtained from a woman aged 18-30 years with stable Graves' hyperthyroidism. Sequencing was done on a sample of peripheral blood. This chain uses TRBV25-1 with TRBJ1-2; D might be TRBD1 (6 bases). The CDR3 DNA reads TGTGCCAGCAGTGCCGCCAGGGGAAGTAACTATGGCTACACCTTC. Encoded protein: CASSAARGSNYGYTF.